The 16 T cell receptor beta chains given below trace back to one sample, sequenced in a study of vaccination and CD4 T cells after COVID-19. The antigens of these receptors remain unknown. Cultured CD4+ T-cell DNA underwent Oncomine TCR Beta short-read sequencing. TCRdb reprocessed the PCR reads via MiXCR and lists one record per CDR3 protein. The sample has roughly 24,000 distinct CDR3 sequences; 40% are singletons. Treatment here: approximately nine-day PBMC culture with coronavirus spike peptide pools or control peptides (ViraFEST assay). Input material: CD4+ T cells from blood, cultured in vitro. The origin of the receptors is a human donor who had recovered from COVID-19.

The J gene is TRBJ2-4, the V gene TRBV5-5; D remains unclear. Per germline, CDR1 SGHKS and CDR2 YYEKEE (reference sequence). The V end was cut by 5 bases, the J end by 3 bases, with 3 bases between. The length of the CDR3 is 11 residues. The CDR3 nucleotides are TGTGCCAGCAGTTTCAAAAACATTCAGTACTTC. Protein product: CASSFKNIQYF.

This clonotype showed up just a few times. The gene calls are TRBV7-9 and TRBJ1-2; D is unclear. Germline V gene data show CDR1 as SEHNR and CDR2 as FQNEAQ (reference sequence). Trimming cost V 1 base and J 0 bases, with 12 bases left between them. The CDR3 spans 16 residues. CDR3 region: CASSLEVRQTNYGYTF. The CDR3 DNA is TGTGCCAGCAGCTTAGAGGTCAGACAAACTAACTATGGCTACACCTTC.

The CDR3 reads CASSNAGEAETQYF. The CDR3 coding sequence is TGTGCCAGCAGCAATGCGGGAGAGGCGGAGACCCAGTACTTC. The V gene is TRBV4-2, the J gene TRBJ2-5; 7 positions match TRBD2. V lost 5 bases to trimming and J lost 5 bases; unmatched junction nucleotides: 8. The CDR3 consists of 14 residues. Germline CDR1 and CDR2: LGHNA and YNFKEQ.

The V call is TRBV7-3, the J call TRBJ2-5, with 9 bases aligning to TRBD2. Germline V gene sequence: CDR1 SGHTA, CDR2 FQGTGA. This CDR3 is built from 14 residues. J was trimmed by 5 bases and V by 5 bases; bases with no gene match: 6. The CDR3 spells CASSPGLALETQYF. The CDR3 nucleotides read TGTGCCAGCAGCCCGGGACTAGCACTTGAGACCCAGTACTTC.

V is TRBV12-5 and J is TRBJ1-1; D possibly corresponds to TRBD1 (6 bases). Per germline, CDR1 LGHNT and CDR2 FRNRAP. Trimming took off 6 bases at V and 2 bases at J, with 10 bases between the two ends. The CDR3 is 13 amino acids. The CDR3, as DNA: TGTGCTAGTGGCCGACAGGCTAACACTGAAGCTTTCTTT. This codes for CASGRQANTEAFF.

The chain recombines TRBV20-1 with TRBJ2-7; 9 bases fit TRBD2. The germline gives CDR1 DFQATT, CDR2 SNEGSKA (reference sequence). J lost 3 bases, V lost 2 bases, and 11 bases had no gene match. CDR3 length equals 16 residues. The CDR3: CSARNLASGKLYEQYF. CDR3 DNA: TGCAGTGCTAGAAACCTCGCTAGCGGGAAACTCTACGAGCAGTACTTC.

The V gene is TRBV11-2, the J gene TRBJ2-2; no firm D call. V shed 5 bases and J shed 5 bases, with 18 bases lying between them. CDR1 is SGHAT, CDR2 FQNNGV, per germline. The length of the CDR3 is 16 residues. For the CDR3, the DNA is TGTGCCAGCAGCCGACGTCCCCAGACTGATACCGGGGAGCTGTTTTTT. It translates to CASSRRPQTDTGELFF.

The CDR3 DNA reads TGTGCCAGCAGCTCGGGGGACAGGGCTTTTGAAAAACTGTTTTTT. It is translated as CASSSGDRAFEKLFF. J is TRBJ1-4 and V is TRBV7-9, with 9 bases identical to TRBD1. The germline V gene encodes CDR1 SEHNR and CDR2 FQNEAQ (reference sequence). This CDR3 has 15 residues. V dropped 4 bases and J dropped 7; count of bases not matched to a gene: 7.

The V call is TRBV19, the J call TRBJ2-3, with TRBD2 identical over 13 bases. Losses at the gene ends were 5 bases for V and 2 bases for J; bases not matched to a gene: 4. Germline V gene sequence: CDR1 LNHDA, CDR2 SQIVND (reference sequence). The CDR3 is 16 residues long. The CDR3 is CASSSGLAGVTDTQYF. CDR3 nucleotide sequence: TGTGCCAGTAGTTCCGGACTAGCGGGAGTCACAGATACGCAGTATTTT.

This clonotype was seen only a few times. V gene TRBV6-2 or TRBV6-3 combines with J gene TRBJ2-2, with D possibly being TRBD2 (6 bases). The germline V gene encodes CDR1 MNHEY and CDR2 SVGEGT. The CDR3 contains 15 residues. V lost 6 bases and J 5 bases, leaving 16 bases between the germline ends. The CDR3 DNA follows: TGTGCCAGCAGAGAGACGCGGGGAAAAACCGGGGAGCTGTTTTTT. This translates into CASRETRGKTGELFF.

This clonotype occurred a few times. The chain couples TRBV6-2 or TRBV6-3 to TRBJ1-5, with TRBD1 identical over 7 bases. CDR1 and CDR2 from the germline V gene are MNHEY and SVGEGT. V lost 6 bases and J lost 4; bases outside the gene matches: 3. The CDR3 is 13 amino acids. CDR3 sequence: CASSRGQNQPQHF. For the CDR3, the DNA is TGTGCCAGCAGCCGGGGACAGAATCAGCCCCAGCATTTT.

The chain has TRBV30 and TRBJ2-7; TRBD1 matches 8 bases. This CDR3 has 15 amino acids. CDR1 is GTSNPN, CDR2 SVGIG, per germline (reference sequence). V trimming: 3 bases; J trimming: 2 bases; junction bases outside the gene matches: 9. CDR3 in amino acids: CAWRMLGQVTYEQYF. The CDR3 DNA reads as TGTGCCTGGAGGATGTTGGGACAGGTGACCTACGAGCAGTACTTC.

There are a few counts of this clonotype. The chain combines TRBV21-1 with TRBJ1-6; no check of the table's D call, TRBD1, against the DNA was made. TRBV21-1 is termed a pseudogene. The CDR3 contains 15 residues. The CDR3 protein is CASSNRDRGNSPLHF. DNA for the CDR3: TGTGCCAGCAGCAACCGGGACAGGGGCAATTCACCCCTCCACTTT.

The chain carries TRBV27 and TRBJ2-3; TRBD2 matches at 15 bases. With V trimmed by 5 bases and J by 2 bases, 8 bases remained unmatched. The CDR3 totals 18 residues. Germline lookup yields CDR1 MNHEY and CDR2 SMNVEV (reference sequence). The CDR3 is CASSTGTSGGTHTDTQYF. CDR3 sequence (DNA): TGTGCCAGCAGTACCGGGACTAGCGGGGGGACCCACACAGATACGCAGTATTTT.

This sequence joins TRBV28 and TRBJ2-7, with D possibly being TRBD2 (6 bases). The CDR3 has 12 amino acids. The germline V gene encodes CDR1 MDHEN and CDR2 SYDVKM. Trimming removed 2 bases from V and 4 bases from J, with 6 bases in between. CDR3 protein: CASSLGGYEQYF. The CDR3 DNA reads TGTGCCAGCAGTTTAGGAGGGTACGAGCAGTACTTC.

This clonotype was detected a few times. This chain connects TRBV20-1 to TRBJ2-3; 10 bases are a match to TRBD1. Germline trimming cut 6 bases from V and 1 base from J; bases unmatched to any gene: 7. This CDR3 is built from 15 residues. Germline values: CDR1 DFQATT, CDR2 SNEGSKA (reference sequence). The CDR3: CSAGTGEEGTDTQYF. The CDR3 coding sequence is TGCAGTGCGGGGACAGGGGAAGAAGGCACAGATACGCAGTATTTT.